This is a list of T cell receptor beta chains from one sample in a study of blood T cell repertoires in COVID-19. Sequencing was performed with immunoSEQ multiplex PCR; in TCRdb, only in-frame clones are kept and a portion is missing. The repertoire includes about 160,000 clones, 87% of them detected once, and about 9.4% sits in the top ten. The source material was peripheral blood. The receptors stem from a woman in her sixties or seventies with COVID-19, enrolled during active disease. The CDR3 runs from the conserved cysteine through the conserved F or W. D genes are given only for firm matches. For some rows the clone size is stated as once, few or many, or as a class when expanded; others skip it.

TGTGCCAGCAGCCAAGAAAGGGCACGGGGTTCACCCCTCCACTTT	CASSQERARGSPLHF	-	TRBV3-1/TRBV3-2	TRBJ1-6	-
TGTGCCAGCTCCATTAGCGGGGACTCCTACGAGCAGTACTTC	CASSISGDSYEQYF	-	TRBV18	TRBJ2-7	TRBD2
TGTGCCAGCAGCGCCCGACAGGGCCTGAACACTGAAGCTTTCTTT	CASSARQGLNTEAFF	-	TRBV11-3	TRBJ1-1	TRBD1
TGTGCCAGTAACTTCGGGGGAGGCAATCAGCCCCAGCATTTT	CASNFGGGNQPQHF	-	TRBV19	TRBJ1-5	-
TGTGCCTGTAAGGGAGGAGGGCGTAACTATGGCTACACCTTC	CACKGGGRNYGYTF	-	TRBV30	TRBJ1-2	-
TGTGCCAGCACCCCGGTAAGGGGGTCCACTGAAGCTTTCTTT	CASTPVRGSTEAFF	-	TRBV5-4	TRBJ1-1	-
TGTGCCAGCAGCCCGGGCGGGGGGGTAACCTACGAGCAGTACTTC	CASSPGGGVTYEQYF	once	TRBV7-9	TRBJ2-7	TRBD2
TGTGCCAGTAGTACCCGAGAGGGCCGTTGGCAGCCCCAGCATTTT	CASSTREGRWQPQHF	-	TRBV19	TRBJ1-5	-
TGTGCCAGCAGTTCAGGGGGGCGTGACACCATATATTTT	CASSSGGRDTIYF	-	TRBV27	TRBJ1-3	TRBD1
TGTGCCAGCAGCCAAGATCCCGCCAGGGAATATGAGACCCAGTACTTC	CASSQDPAREYETQYF	-	TRBV3-1/TRBV3-2	TRBJ2-5	-
TGTGCCAGCAGTTTACGGGGTAAGAACACTGAAGCTTTCTTT	CASSLRGKNTEAFF	-	TRBV28	TRBJ1-1	-
TGCAGCGTTAGAGGAGGGAGGGGGAACACTGAAGCTTTCTTT	CSVRGGRGNTEAFF	few	TRBV29-1	TRBJ1-1	-
TGTGCCATCAGTGAGTCGAAATCCGAGGGAAGAAGGGACTATGGCTACACCTTC	CAISESKSEGRRDYGYTF	-	TRBV10-3	TRBJ1-2	-
TGTGCCTGGAGTCCCCGGGTGGCTCAGCCCCAGCATTTT	CAWSPRVAQPQHF	once	TRBV30	TRBJ1-5	-